This T cell receptor (beta chain) was sequenced in a study of T cell changes during pregnancy in multiple sclerosis. Sequencing used immunoSEQ multiplex PCR; TCRdb keeps in-frame clones, though not all of them. Of fewer than 130,000 clones listed, just over 90% are singletons. Germline CDR1 reads SGDLS; CDR2 reads YYNGEE. The CDR3 is 15 amino acids. J was trimmed by 5 bases and V by 2 bases; bases with no gene match: 5. The rearrangement uses TRBV9 and TRBJ2-2, with TRBD2 matching over 8 bases. This clonotype was sampled from a female donor with multiple sclerosis, enrolled in a pregnancy study. This specimen was peripheral blood, taken after pregnancy. CDR3 nucleotides: TGTGCCAGCAGCGTTATAGCGGGAAAGACCGGGGAGCTGTTTTTT. Translating it yields CASSVIAGKTGELFF.